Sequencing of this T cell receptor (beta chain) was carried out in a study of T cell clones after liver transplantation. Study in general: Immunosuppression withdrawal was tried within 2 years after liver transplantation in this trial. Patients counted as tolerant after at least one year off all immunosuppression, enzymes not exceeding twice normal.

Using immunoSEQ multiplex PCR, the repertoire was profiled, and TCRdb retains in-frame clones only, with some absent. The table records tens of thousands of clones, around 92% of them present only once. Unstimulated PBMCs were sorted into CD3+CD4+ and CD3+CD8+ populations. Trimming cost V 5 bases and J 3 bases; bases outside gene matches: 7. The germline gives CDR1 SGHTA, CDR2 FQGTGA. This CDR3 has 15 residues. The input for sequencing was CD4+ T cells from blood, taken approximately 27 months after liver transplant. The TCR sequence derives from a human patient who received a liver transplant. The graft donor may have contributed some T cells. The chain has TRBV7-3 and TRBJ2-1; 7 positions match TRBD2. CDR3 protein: CASSRERDVYNEQFF. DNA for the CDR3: TGTGCCAGCAGCCGCGAGCGGGACGTCTACAATGAGCAGTTCTTC. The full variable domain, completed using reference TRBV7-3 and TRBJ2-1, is GAGVSQTPSNKVTEKGKYVELRCDPISGHTALYWYRQSLGQGPEFLIYFQGTGAADDSGLPNDRFFAVRPEGSVSTLKIQRTERGDSAVYLCASSRERDVYNEQFFGPGTRLTVL.